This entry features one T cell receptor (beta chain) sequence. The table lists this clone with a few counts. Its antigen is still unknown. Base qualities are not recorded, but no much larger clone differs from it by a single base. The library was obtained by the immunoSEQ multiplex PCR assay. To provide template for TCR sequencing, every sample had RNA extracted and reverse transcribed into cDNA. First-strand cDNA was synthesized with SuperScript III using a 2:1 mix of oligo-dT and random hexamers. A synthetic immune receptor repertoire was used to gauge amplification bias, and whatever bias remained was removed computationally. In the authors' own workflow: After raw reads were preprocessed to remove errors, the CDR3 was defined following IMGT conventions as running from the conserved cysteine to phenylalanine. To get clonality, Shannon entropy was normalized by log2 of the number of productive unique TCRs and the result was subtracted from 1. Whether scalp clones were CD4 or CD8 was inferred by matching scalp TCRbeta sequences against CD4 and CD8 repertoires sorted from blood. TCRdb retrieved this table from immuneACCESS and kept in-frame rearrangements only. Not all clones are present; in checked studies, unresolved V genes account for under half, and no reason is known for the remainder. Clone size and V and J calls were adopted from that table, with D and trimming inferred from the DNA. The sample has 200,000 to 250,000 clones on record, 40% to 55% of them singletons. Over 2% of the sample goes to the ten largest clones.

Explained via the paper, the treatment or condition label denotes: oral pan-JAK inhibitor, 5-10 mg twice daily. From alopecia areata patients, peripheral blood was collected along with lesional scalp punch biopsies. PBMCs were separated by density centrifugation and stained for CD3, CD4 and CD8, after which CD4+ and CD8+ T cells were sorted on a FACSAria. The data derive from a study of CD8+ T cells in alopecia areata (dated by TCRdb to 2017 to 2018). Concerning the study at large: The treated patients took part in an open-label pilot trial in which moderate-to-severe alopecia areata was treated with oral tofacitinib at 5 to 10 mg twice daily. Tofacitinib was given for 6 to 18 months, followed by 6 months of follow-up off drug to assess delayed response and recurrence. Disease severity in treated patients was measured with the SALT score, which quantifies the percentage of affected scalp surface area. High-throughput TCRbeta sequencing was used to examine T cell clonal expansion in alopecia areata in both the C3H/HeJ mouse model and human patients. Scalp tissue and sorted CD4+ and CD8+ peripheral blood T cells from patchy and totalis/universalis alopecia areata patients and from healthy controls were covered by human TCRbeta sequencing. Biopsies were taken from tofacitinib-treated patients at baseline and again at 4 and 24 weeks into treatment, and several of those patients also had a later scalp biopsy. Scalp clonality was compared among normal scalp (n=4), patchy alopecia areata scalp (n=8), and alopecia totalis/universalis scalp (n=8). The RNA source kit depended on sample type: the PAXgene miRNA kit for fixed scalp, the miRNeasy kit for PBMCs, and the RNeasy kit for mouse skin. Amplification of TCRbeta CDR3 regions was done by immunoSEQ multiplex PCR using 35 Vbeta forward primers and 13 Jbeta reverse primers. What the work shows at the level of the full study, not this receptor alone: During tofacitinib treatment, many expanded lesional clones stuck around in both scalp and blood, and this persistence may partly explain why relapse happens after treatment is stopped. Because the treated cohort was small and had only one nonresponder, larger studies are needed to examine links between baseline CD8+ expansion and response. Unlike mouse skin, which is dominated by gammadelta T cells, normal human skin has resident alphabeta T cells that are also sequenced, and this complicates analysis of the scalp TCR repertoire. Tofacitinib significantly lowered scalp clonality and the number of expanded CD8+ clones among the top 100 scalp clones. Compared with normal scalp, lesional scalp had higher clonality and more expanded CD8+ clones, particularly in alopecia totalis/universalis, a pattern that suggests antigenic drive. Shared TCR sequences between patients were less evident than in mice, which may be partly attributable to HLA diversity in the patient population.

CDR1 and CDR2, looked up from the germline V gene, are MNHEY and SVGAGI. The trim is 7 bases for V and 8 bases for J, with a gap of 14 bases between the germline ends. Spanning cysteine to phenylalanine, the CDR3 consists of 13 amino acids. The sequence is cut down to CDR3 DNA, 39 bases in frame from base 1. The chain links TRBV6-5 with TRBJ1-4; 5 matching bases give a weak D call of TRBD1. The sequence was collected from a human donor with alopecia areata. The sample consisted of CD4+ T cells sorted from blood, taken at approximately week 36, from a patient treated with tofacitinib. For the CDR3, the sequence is CASKRGIWEKLFF. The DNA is TGTGCCAGCAAACGGGGCATTTGGGAAAAACTGTTTTTT.